The clone carrying this T cell receptor beta chain was detected a few times. Authors' data handling: Amplified reference gene primers provided the basis for estimating nucleated cell counts. Profiled with immunoSEQ multiplex PCR; TCRdb holds only in-frame clones, not every one. V, J and clone size were drawn from that table, and D and trimming were deduced from the DNA. Of roughly 15,000 clones detected, about three quarters appear once; the ten largest clones hold over 9.5%. These data come from a study of blood T cell repertoires in COVID-19. About the study: Both acute and convalescent COVID-19 samples were obtained from the United States, Italy and Spain. Sources were T cells, B-cell-depleted T cells, or PBMCs; the material itself was cDNA or gDNA.

Trimming cost V 4 bases and J 0 bases, with 7 bases left between them. The CDR3 sequence is 13 residues long. Germline CDR1 SGHRS, CDR2 YFSETQ. The sequenced sample consisted of peripheral blood. The J gene is TRBJ1-1, the V gene TRBV5-1, with D unresolved. The clonotype was recovered from a man aged 65 to 85 with acute or convalescent COVID-19. The CDR3 region has the DNA TGCGCCAGCAGCCCTTTCTTGAACACTGAAGCTTTCTTT. This encodes CASSPFLNTEAFF.